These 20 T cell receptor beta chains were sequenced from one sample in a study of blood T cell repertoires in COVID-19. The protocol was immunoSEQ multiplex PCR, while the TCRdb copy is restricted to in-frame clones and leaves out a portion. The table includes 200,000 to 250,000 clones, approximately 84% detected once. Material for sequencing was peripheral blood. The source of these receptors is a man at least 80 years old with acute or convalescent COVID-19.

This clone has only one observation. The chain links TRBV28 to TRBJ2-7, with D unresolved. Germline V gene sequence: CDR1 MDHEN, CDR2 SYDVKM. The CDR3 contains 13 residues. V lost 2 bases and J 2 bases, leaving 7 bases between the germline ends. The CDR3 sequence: CASSLPSAYEQYF. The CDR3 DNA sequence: TGTGCCAGCAGTTTACCCTCTGCCTACGAGCAGTACTTC.

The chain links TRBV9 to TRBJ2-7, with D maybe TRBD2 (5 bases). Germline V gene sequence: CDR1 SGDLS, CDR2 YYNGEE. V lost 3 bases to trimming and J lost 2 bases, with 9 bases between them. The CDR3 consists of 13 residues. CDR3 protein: CASSESGTYEQYF. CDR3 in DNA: TGTGCCAGCAGCGAGTCGGGAACCTACGAGCAGTACTTC.

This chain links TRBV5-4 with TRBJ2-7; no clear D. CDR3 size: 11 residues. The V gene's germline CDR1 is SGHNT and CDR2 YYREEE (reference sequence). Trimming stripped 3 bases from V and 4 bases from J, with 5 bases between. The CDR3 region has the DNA TGTGCCAGCAGCTCTAATTACGAGCAGTACTTC. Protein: CASSSNYEQYF.

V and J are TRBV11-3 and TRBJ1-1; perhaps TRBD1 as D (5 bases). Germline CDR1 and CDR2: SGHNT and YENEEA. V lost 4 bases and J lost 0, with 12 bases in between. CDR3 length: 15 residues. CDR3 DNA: TGTGCCAGCAGCTGGGGCAGACTCATGAACACTGAAGCTTTCTTT. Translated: CASSWGRLMNTEAFF.

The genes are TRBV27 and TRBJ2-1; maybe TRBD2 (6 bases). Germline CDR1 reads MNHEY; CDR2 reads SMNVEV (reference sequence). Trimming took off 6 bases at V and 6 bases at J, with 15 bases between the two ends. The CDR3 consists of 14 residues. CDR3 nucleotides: TGTGCCAGCAGGGGAGGCGGGTGGGGCAATGAGCAGTTCTTC. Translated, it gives CASRGGGWGNEQFF.

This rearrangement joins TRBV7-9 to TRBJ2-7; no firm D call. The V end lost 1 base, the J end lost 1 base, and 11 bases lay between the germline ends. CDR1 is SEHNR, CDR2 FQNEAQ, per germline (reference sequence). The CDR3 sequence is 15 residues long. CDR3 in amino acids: CASSLDQARSYEQYV. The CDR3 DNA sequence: TGTGCCAGCAGCTTAGATCAAGCGAGGTCCTACGAGCAGTACGTC.

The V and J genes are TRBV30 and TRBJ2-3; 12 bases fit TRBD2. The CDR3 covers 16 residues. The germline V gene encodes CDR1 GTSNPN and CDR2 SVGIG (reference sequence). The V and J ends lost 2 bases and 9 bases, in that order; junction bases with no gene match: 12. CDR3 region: CAWSHGLAGRTRTQYF. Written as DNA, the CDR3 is TGTGCCTGGAGTCATGGACTAGCGGGAAGAACCAGGACGCAGTATTTT.

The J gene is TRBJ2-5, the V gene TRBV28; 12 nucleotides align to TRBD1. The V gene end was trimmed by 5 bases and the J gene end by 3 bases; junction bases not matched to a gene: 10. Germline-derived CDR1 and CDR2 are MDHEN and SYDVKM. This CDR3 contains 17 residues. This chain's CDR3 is CASSTSGTGGAKETQYF. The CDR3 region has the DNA TGTGCCAGCAGTACATCCGGGACAGGGGGCGCGAAAGAGACCCAGTACTTC.

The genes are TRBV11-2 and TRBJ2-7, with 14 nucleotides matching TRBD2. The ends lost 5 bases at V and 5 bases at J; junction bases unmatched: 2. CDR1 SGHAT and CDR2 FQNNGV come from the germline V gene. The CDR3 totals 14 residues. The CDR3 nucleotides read TGTGCCAGCAGCCGACTAGCGGGAGGGAACGAGCAGTACTTC. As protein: CASSRLAGGNEQYF.

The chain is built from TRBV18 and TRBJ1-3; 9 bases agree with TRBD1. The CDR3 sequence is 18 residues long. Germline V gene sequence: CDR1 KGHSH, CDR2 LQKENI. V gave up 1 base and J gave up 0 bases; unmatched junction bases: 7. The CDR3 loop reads CASSPLNSDRGSGNTIYF. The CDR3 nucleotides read TGTGCCAGCTCACCACTAAATTCGGACAGGGGCTCTGGAAACACCATATATTTT.

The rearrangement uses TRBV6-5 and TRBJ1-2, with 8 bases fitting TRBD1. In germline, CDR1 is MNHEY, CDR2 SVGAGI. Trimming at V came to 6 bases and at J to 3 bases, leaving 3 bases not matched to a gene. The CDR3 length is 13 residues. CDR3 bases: TGTGCCAGCAGCAAGACAGGGGACTATGGCTACACCTTC. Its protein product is CASSKTGDYGYTF.

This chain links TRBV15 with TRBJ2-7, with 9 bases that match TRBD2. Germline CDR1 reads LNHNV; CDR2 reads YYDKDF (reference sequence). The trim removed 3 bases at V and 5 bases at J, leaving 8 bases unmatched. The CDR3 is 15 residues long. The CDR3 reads CATSSGGGGRNEQYF. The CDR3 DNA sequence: TGTGCCACCAGCAGCGGCGGGGGGGGACGTAACGAGCAGTACTTC. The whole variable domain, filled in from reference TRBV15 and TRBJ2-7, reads DAMVIQNPRYQVTQFGKPVTLSCSQTLNHNVMYWYQQKSSQAPKLLFHYYDKDFNNEADTPDNFQSRRPNTSFCFLDIRSPGLGDTAMYLCATSSGGGGRNEQYFGPGTRLTVT.

The DNA for the CDR3 is TGTGCCAGCAGCCGGGGGAGCTCCTATAATTCACCCCTCCACTTT. This gives the protein CASSRGSSYNSPLHF. This rearrangement joins TRBV7-2 to TRBJ1-6, with a weak D call TRBD1 (5 bases). Trimming stripped 5 bases from V and 0 bases from J, with 8 bases between. This CDR3 is 15 amino acids long. From germline, CDR1 is SGHTA and CDR2 FQGNSA.

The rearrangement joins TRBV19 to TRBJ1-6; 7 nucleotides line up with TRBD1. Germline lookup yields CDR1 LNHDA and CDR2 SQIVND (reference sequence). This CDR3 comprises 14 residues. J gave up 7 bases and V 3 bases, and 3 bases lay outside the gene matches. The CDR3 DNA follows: TGTGCCAGTAGTATCGGGACAGCCAATTCACCCCTCCACTTT. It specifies CASSIGTANSPLHF.

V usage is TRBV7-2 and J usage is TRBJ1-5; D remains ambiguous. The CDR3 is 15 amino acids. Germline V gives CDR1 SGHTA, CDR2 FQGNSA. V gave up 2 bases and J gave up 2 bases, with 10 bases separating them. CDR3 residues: CASSLTEGGNQPQHF. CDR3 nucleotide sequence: TGTGCCAGCAGCTTAACGGAGGGAGGCAATCAGCCCCAGCATTTT.

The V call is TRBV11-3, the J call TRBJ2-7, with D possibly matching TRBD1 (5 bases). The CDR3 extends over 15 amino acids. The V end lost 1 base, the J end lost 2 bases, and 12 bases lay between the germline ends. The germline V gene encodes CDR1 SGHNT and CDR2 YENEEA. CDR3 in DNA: TGTGCCAGCAGCTTAGGGACACTCTCTACCTACGAGCAGTACGTC. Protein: CASSLGTLSTYEQYV.

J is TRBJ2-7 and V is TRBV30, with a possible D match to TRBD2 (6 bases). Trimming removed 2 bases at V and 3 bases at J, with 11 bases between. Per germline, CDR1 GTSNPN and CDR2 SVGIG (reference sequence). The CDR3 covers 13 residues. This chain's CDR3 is CAWSRGDSYEQYF. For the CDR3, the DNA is TGTGCCTGGAGTCGCGGGGATAGCTACGAGCAGTACTTC.

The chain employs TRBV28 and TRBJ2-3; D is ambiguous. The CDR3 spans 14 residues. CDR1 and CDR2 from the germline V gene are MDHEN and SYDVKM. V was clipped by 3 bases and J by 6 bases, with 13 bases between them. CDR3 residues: CASSFPPLEDTQYF. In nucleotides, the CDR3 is TGTGCCAGCAGTTTCCCACCCTTAGAGGATACGCAGTATTTT. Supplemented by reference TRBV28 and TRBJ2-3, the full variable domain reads DVKVTQSSRYLVKRTGEKVFLECVQDMDHENMFWYRQDPGLGLRLIYFSYDVKMKEKGDIPEGYSVSREKKERFSLILESASTNQTSMYLCASSFPPLEDTQYFGPGTRLTVL.

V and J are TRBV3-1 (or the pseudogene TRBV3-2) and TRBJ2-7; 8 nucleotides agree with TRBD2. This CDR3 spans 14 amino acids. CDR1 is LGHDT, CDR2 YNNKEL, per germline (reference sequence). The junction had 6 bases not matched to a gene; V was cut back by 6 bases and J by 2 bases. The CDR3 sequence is CASSSSGRAYEQYV. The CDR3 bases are TGTGCCAGCAGTTCTAGCGGGCGGGCCTACGAGCAGTACGTC.

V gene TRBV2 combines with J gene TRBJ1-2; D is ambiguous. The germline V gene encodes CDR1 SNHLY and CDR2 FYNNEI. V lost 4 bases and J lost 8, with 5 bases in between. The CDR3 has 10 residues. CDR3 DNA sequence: TGTGCCAGCAGTGCCTTCGGCTACACCTTC. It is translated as CASSAFGYTF.